These 10 T cell receptor beta chains were sequenced from one sample in a study of T-cell reconstitution after alpha-beta-depleted transplantation in children. TCRbeta library preparation incorporated unique molecular identifiers. TCRdb re-called the PCR reads through MiXCR, storing one row per CDR3 protein. The sample comprises 260,000 or so distinct CDR3 sequences, approximately 12% of which are singletons, and around 2.5% rests with the top ten. The input for sequencing was PBMCs from the stem cell graft donor, taken from the stem cell graft. The receptors come from a human donor who donated a stem cell graft to a child with acute lymphoblastic leukemia.

The rearrangement joins TRBV3-1 to TRBJ2-2; 11 bases are a match to TRBD2. The V gene end was trimmed by 0 bases and the J gene end by 7 bases; junction bases not matched to a gene: 7. CDR1 LGHDT and CDR2 YNNKEL come from the germline V gene (reference sequence). The CDR3 covers 17 residues. This CDR3 is CASSQDLTSGSLGELFF. CDR3 coding DNA: TGTGCCAGCAGCCAAGATCTTACTAGCGGGAGTCTCGGGGAGCTGTTTTTT.

This clonotype was counted at least ten times. The V and J genes are TRBV6-2 or TRBV6-3 and TRBJ2-7; no clear D gene. Trimming left V 6 bases short and J 0 bases short, with 12 bases between. CDR1 is MNHEY, CDR2 SVGEGT, per germline. The CDR3 is made up of 14 amino acids. In DNA, the CDR3 is TGTGCCAGCAGAAAGTCAGCTAGCTCCTACGAGCAGTACTTC. Protein: CASRKSASSYEQYF.

About this clonotype: This could be a read error, since a much larger clone is one nucleotide away. The J gene is TRBJ2-6, the V gene TRBV10-3; 8 bases fit TRBD1. CDR1 and CDR2 from the germline V gene are ENHRY and SYGVKD. This CDR3 is built from 16 residues. Here the CDR3 DNA reads TGTGCCATCTCGACAGGGGCGCTCTCTGGGGCCAACGGCCTGACTTTC. Protein: CAISTGALSGANGLTF.

There are many counts of this clonotype. V gene TRBV27 combines with J gene TRBJ2-1, with D possibly called TRBD1 or TRBD2 (6 bases each). CDR1 MNHEY and CDR2 SMNVEV come from the germline V gene (reference sequence). V was clipped by 5 bases and J by 3 bases, with 14 bases between them. The CDR3 spans 15 residues. CDR3 loop: CASSTRGRDYNEQFF. The DNA for the CDR3 is TGTGCCAGCAGTACCCGGGGGCGAGACTACAATGAGCAGTTCTTC.

This clonotype has a count of ten or more. The chain uses TRBV27 and TRBJ2-1; 7 nucleotides match TRBD1. The trim removed 2 bases at V and 3 bases at J, leaving 10 bases unmatched. The CDR3 totals 17 residues. Germline CDR1 MNHEY, CDR2 SMNVEV (reference sequence). DNA for the CDR3: TGTGCCAGCAGTTTAAACCCTGAGGGACAGAACTACAATGAGCAGTTCTTC. Translation: CASSLNPEGQNYNEQFF.

At least ten counts were recorded for this clonotype. The chain recombines TRBV12-3 or TRBV12-4 with TRBJ2-3, with D possibly called TRBD1 or TRBD2 (5 bases each). V lost 5 bases, J lost 6 bases, and 24 bases lay in between. This CDR3 comprises 17 residues. The CDR3 spells CASSRYGGTSDTDTQYF. As DNA, the CDR3 is TGTGCCAGCAGTAGATACGGTGGGACCTCCGACACCGATACGCAGTATTTT.

In this sample, this clonotype turned up a few times. The chain links TRBV19 to TRBJ1-5, with 7 bases that match TRBD1. V shed 7 bases, J shed 2 bases, and the junction held 11 bases outside the gene matches. The CDR3 spans 16 residues. Germline loops: CDR1 LNHDA, CDR2 SQIVND (reference sequence). In DNA form, the CDR3 reads TGTGCCAGTACCATATATTCAGGACAGGGCAATCAGCCCCAGCATTTT. Residues: CASTIYSGQGNQPQHF.

This clonotype was detected ten times or more. The J gene is TRBJ2-3, the V gene TRBV5-1; the D is unclear. V was clipped by 1 base and J by 1 base, with 7 bases between them. The CDR3 runs 14 residues. Germline CDR1 and CDR2: SGHRS and YFSETQ. CDR3: CASSLLSRTDTQYF. CDR3 bases: TGCGCCAGCAGCTTGCTCTCCCGCACAGATACGCAGTATTTT.

This clonotype was counted ten times or more. The genes are TRBV20-1 and TRBJ1-5, with a possible D match to TRBD1 (5 bases). CDR3 size: 15 residues. Germline assignment: CDR1 DFQATT and CDR2 SNEGSKA (reference sequence). V was shortened by 3 bases and J by 0 bases, with 12 bases between the two germline ends. CDR3 in amino acids: CSASVYRNSNQPQHF. The CDR3 nucleotides are TGCAGTGCTAGTGTGTACAGGAATAGCAATCAGCCCCAGCATTTT.

This clonotype was seen a single time. V is TRBV20-1 and J is TRBJ2-1; the D call may be TRBD1 or TRBD2 (5 bases each). Germline V gene lookup returns CDR1 DFQATT and CDR2 SNEGSKA (reference sequence). V lost 0 bases, J lost 3 bases, and 15 bases lay in between. The CDR3 is made up of 16 amino acids. CDR3 region: CSARDLRGPGYNEQFF. DNA for the CDR3: TGCAGTGCTAGAGATTTGAGGGGCCCTGGCTACAATGAGCAGTTCTTC.